These T cell receptor beta chains were read from a single sample in a study of cytomegalovirus exposure and HLA in healthy donors. TCRdb's copy holds only in-frame clones and misses some; the assay was immunoSEQ multiplex PCR. This table holds about 170,000 clones, 75% to 85% found once. The source material was PBMCs. All receptors derive from a woman aged 50 to 60 in good health and CMV-seronegative. Both conserved end residues are part of each CDR3. Fields, in order: D gene, J gene, clone size, V gene, CDR3 DNA, CDR3 protein. A D gene is named only where the DNA matches it firmly. Rows may omit the clone size; those that give it use once, few, many or a size class.

TRBD1 | TRBJ2-3 | few | TRBV15 | TGTGCCACCAGCAGAGAGACAGGGGGCCCGGCAGATACGCAGTATTTT | CATSRETGGPADTQYF
NA | TRBJ2-2 | NA | TRBV5-8 | TGTGCCAGCAGCTCCGGTAGCGGCGCGAACACCGGGGAGCTGTTTTTT | CASSSGSGANTGELFF
NA | TRBJ1-1 | few | TRBV7-3 | TGTGCCAGCAGCCCACGCCCGGGGATAGGGACTGAAGCTTTCTTT | CASSPRPGIGTEAFF
NA | TRBJ2-1 | NA | TRBV27 | TGTGCCAGCAGTTTACAGAGACAACCGAGCTCCTACAATGAGCAGTTCTTC | CASSLQRQPSSYNEQFF
NA | TRBJ2-7 | NA | TRBV6-1 | TGTGCCAGCAGCCTAGAGTACTACGAGCAGTACTTC | CASSLEYYEQYF
NA | TRBJ2-5 | few | TRBV5-5 | TGTGCCAGCAGCCGGGGGACTGACGAGACCCAGTACTTC | CASSRGTDETQYF
TRBD2 | TRBJ2-2 | NA | TRBV19 | TGTGCCAGTAGTCTTACTAGCGCACACACCGGGGAGCTGTTTTTT | CASSLTSAHTGELFF
NA | TRBJ2-4 | NA | TRBV27 | TGTGCCAGCAGTTTGGAGGCCGTAGCCAAAAACATTCAGTACTTC | CASSLEAVAKNIQYF
TRBD2 | TRBJ2-3 | NA | TRBV6-4 | TGTGCCAGCAGTGACGTGGCGGGAGCCCGGGATACGCAGTATTTT | CASSDVAGARDTQYF
TRBD1 | TRBJ2-5 | NA | TRBV28 | TGTGCCAGCAGTCAAAAGTTAGTCCGGGACAGGTTGCAAGAGACCCAGTACTTC | CASSQKLVRDRLQETQYF
NA | TRBJ1-1 | NA | TRBV4-1 | TGCGCCAGCAGCCCGATCGGCGCGGGGTACACTGAAGCTTTCTTT | CASSPIGAGYTEAFF
NA | TRBJ2-1 | few | TRBV11-2 | TGTGCCAGCAGCTTAGATCATGGGAGGCAGGCTGAGCAGTTCTTC | CASSLDHGRQAEQFF
NA | TRBJ2-3 | NA | TRBV18 | TGTGCCAGCTCACCACAGTTGTCGGGCACAGATACGCAGTATTTT | CASSPQLSGTDTQYF
TRBD1 | TRBJ2-2 | NA | TRBV10-1 | TGCGCCAGCAGCCCGATGGGACAGGGGGCAAACACCGGGGAGCTGTTTTTT | CASSPMGQGANTGELFF
TRBD1 | TRBJ1-5 | NA | TRBV28 | TGTGCCAGCAGTTTTGGATCGGACAGGTACAATCAGCCCCAGCATTTT | CASSFGSDRYNQPQHF
NA | TRBJ2-6 | NA | TRBV6-5 | TGTGCCAGCAGCACAGGGACTGGGGCCAACGTCCTGACTTTC | CASSTGTGANVLTF
TRBD1 | TRBJ2-1 | few | TRBV19 | TGTGCCAGTAGTACCCCAGGGGGCCTGGGGAATGAGCAGTTCTTC | CASSTPGGLGNEQFF
TRBD1 | TRBJ2-1 | few | TRBV10-3 | TGTGCCATCAAAGAGACAGGGGGTGGCAATGAGCAGTTCTTC | CAIKETGGGNEQFF
NA | TRBJ2-7 | NA | TRBV6-6 | TGTGCCAGCACCAAAGTGGGGGGTGCGTCCTACGAGCAGTACTTC | CASTKVGGASYEQYF
NA | TRBJ1-2 | once | TRBV6-1 | TGTGCCAGCAGTGAAGCGGCCTACTATGGCTACACCTTC | CASSEAAYYGYTF
NA | TRBJ1-1 | NA | TRBV6-5 | TGTGCCAGCAGTTACGAGGGGAACACTGAAGCTTTCTTT | CASSYEGNTEAFF
TRBD1 | TRBJ2-7 | NA | TRBV28 | TGTGCCAGCACCACGTCGACAGGGTTAGGCGAGCAGTACTTC | CASTTSTGLGEQYF
NA | TRBJ2-5 | NA | TRBV9 | TGTGCCAGCAGCGCGTCGACTCATCCCCAAGAGACCCAGTACTTC | CASSASTHPQETQYF
TRBD1 | TRBJ2-5 | NA | TRBV7-2 | TGTGCCAGCAGCTTAGTAGGTCAACAGGGGGCAGGGGAGACCCAGTACTTC | CASSLVGQQGAGETQYF
TRBD1 | TRBJ2-7 | NA | TRBV5-1 | TGCGCCAGCAGCTCGTACGGGACAGATGCCTACGAGCAGTACTTC | CASSSYGTDAYEQYF
NA | TRBJ1-1 | NA | TRBV28 | TGTGCCAGCAGTTTAAAGGGGATCACTGAAGCTTTCTTT | CASSLKGITEAFF
TRBD1 | TRBJ2-7 | NA | TRBV28 | TGTGCCAGCAGGCCGGGACAGGGAGCTTTAAGGTCCTACGAGCAGTACTTC | CASRPGQGALRSYEQYF
NA | TRBJ2-3 | once | TRBV19 | TGTGCCAGTAGTATCAGAGCGAGCGCTAGCACAGATACGCAGTATTTT | CASSIRASASTDTQYF
NA | TRBJ2-1 | NA | TRBV5-1 | TGCGCCAGCCATTGGGGGGAGTACAATGAGCAGTTCTTC | CASHWGEYNEQFF
NA | TRBJ2-2 | NA | TRBV4-3 | TGCGCCAGCAGCCAAGGACAGGTGAACACCGGGGAGCTGTTTTTT | CASSQGQVNTGELFF
NA | TRBJ2-2 | NA | TRBV28 | TGTGCCAGCAGTTTCCCTAACAGGGGTAGCGGCGGGGAGCTGTTTTTT | CASSFPNRGSGGELFF
TRBD2 | TRBJ2-1 | NA | TRBV29-1 | TGCAGCGTTGATGGCGGGAGTAATGAGCAGTTCTTC | CSVDGGSNEQFF
NA | TRBJ1-1 | NA | TRBV27 | TGTGCCAGCAGTCCCAACAGGGAAGTGGACACTGAAGCTTTCTTT | CASSPNREVDTEAFF
NA | TRBJ2-3 | NA | TRBV5-1 | TGCGCCAGCAGCTTGACAGGGAAACGGACAGATACGCAGTATTTT | CASSLTGKRTDTQYF
NA | TRBJ2-5 | NA | TRBV7-3 | TGTGCCAGCAGCGCGGGGACAGAAGAGACCCAGTACTTC | CASSAGTEETQYF
NA | TRBJ1-1 | NA | TRBV25-1 | TGTGCCAGCAGCCGCAGGGGCATAACCAACACTGAAGCTTTCTTT | CASSRRGITNTEAFF
NA | TRBJ2-1 | NA | TRBV15 | TGTGCCACCAGCAGAGAGGACTACTACAATGAGCAGTTCTTC | CATSREDYYNEQFF
NA | TRBJ2-7 | NA | TRBV11-3 | TGTGCCAGCAGCTTAGGGGGCAGCTCCTACGAGCAGTACTTC | CASSLGGSSYEQYF
NA | TRBJ1-5 | NA | TRBV30 | TGTGCCTGGAGGGCTAGGGGTGGTCAGCCCCAGCATTTT | CAWRARGGQPQHF
NA | TRBJ2-7 | NA | TRBV29-1 | TGCAGCGTCCTAGGGGGGGTCTACGAGCAGTACTTC | CSVLGGVYEQYF
TRBD2 | TRBJ2-7 | NA | TRBV29-1 | TGCAGCGCCCGGGAGGGTTACGAGCAGTACTTC | CSAREGYEQYF
TRBD1 | TRBJ2-7 | NA | TRBV20-1 | TGCAGTGCTCACAGGGGTGACGAGCAGTACTTC | CSAHRGDEQYF
NA | TRBJ1-1 | NA | TRBV30 | TGTGCCTGGAGTCCAGGGTTGGGACAAGGGAACACTGAAGCTTTCTTT | CAWSPGLGQGNTEAFF
NA | TRBJ2-5 | once | TRBV28 | TGTGCCAGCAGTCCCTCGAGGGTAGCGGAAACGGAGACCCAGTACTTC | CASSPSRVAETETQYF
TRBD2 | TRBJ2-7 | NA | TRBV4-1 | TGCGCCAGCAGCCAACCGACTAGCGCGCGAACCTACGAGCAGTACTTC | CASSQPTSARTYEQYF
NA | TRBJ2-5 | NA | TRBV7-9 | TGTTCCAGCAGCCTCGGACAGTCCCAGTACTTC | CSSSLGQSQYF